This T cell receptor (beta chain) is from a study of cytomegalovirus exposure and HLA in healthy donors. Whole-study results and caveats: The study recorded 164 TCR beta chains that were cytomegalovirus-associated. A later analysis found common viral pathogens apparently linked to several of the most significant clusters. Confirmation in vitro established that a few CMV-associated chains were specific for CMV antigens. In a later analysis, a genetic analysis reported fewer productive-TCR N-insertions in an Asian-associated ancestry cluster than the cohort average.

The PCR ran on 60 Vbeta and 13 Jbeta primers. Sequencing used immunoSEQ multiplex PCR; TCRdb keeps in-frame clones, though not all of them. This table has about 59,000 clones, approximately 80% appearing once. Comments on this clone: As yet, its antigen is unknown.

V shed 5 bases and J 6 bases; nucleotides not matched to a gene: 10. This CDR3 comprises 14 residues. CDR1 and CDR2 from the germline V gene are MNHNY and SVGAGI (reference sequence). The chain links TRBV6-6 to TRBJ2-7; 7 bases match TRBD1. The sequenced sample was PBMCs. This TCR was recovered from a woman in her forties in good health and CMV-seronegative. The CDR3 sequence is CASSRGTAGLEQYF. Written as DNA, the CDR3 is TGTGCCAGCAGTAGGGGGACAGCCGGCCTCGAGCAGTACTTC.